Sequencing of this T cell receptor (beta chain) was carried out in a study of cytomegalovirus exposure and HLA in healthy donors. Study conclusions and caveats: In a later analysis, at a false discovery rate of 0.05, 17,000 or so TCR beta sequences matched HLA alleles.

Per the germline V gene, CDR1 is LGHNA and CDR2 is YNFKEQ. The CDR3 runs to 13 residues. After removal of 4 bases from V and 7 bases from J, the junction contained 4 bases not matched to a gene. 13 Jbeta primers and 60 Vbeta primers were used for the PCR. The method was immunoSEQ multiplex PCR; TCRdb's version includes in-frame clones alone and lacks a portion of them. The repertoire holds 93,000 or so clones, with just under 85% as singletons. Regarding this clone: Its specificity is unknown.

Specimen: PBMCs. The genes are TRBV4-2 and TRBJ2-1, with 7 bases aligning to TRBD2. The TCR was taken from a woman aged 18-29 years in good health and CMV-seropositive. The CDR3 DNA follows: TGTGCCAGCAGCCTTGGCGGGAGTAATGAGCAGTTCTTC. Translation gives CASSLGGSNEQFF.